These T cell receptor beta chains were read from a single sample in a study of blood T cells in healthy people across ages. A single record per CDR3 protein comes from TCRdb applying MiXCR to the 5' RACE reads. The sample includes around 1,000,000 distinct CDR3 sequences, 20% to 25% of them seen just once. The sample also formed part of further work on T cells of mothers and their children.

The source material was blood. The receptors were gathered from a girl aged 2-10 years in good health. CDR3s include the opening cysteine and the closing phenylalanine or tryptophan. The D gene is left open where the match is weak. Size is omitted from some rows. Given values are once, few, many or a class for expanded clones.

TRBJ2-5,12,TRBV7-2,.,many,CASSLFAETQYF,TGTGCCAGCAGCTTATTCGCCGAGACCCAGTACTTC
TRBJ1-1,12,TRBV12-3/TRBV12-4,.,.,CATGRENTEAFF,TGTGCCACCGGACGGGAGAACACTGAAGCTTTCTTT
TRBJ2-3,12,TRBV5-1,.,many,CASSLGSDTQYF,TGTGCCAGCAGCTTAGGGTCAGATACGCAGTATTTT
TRBJ2-1,15,TRBV3-1,TRBD1,.,CASSLPGTDYNEQFF,TGTGCCAGCAGCCTACCCGGGACAGATTACAATGAGCAGTTCTTC
TRBJ2-3,15,TRBV12-3/TRBV12-4,.,.,CASSPRDRSTDTQYF,TGTGCCAGCAGCCCCCGGGACCGAAGCACAGATACGCAGTATTTT
TRBJ2-7,15,TRBV11-2,TRBD2,few,CASSPLAGGEDEQYF,TGTGCCAGCAGCCCACTAGCGGGAGGGGAAGACGAGCAGTACTTC
TRBJ1-3,16,TRBV6-5,TRBD1,few,CASTGVHTSSGNTIYF,TGTGCCAGTACAGGGGTCCATACTTCCTCTGGAAACACCATATATTTT
TRBJ1-4,14,TRBV5-1,.,few,CASSLVSSGEKLFF,TGCGCCAGCAGCTTGGTGTCTTCCGGCGAAAAACTGTTTTTT
TRBJ2-1,14,TRBV7-3,TRBD2,few,CASSQTSGGNEQFF,TGTGCCAGCAGTCAGACTAGCGGGGGGAATGAGCAGTTCTTC
TRBJ2-7,13,TRBV7-2,.,.,CASSLLGRRGQYF,TGTGCCAGCAGCTTATTAGGAAGGCGTGGGCAGTACTTC
TRBJ1-4,15,TRBV7-2,TRBD1,few,CASSLGQNPNEKLFF,TGTGCCAGCAGCTTGGGACAGAACCCTAATGAAAAACTGTTTTTT
TRBJ1-2,14,TRBV13,.,few,CASRSQGANYGYTF,TGTGCCAGCAGATCTCAGGGAGCTAACTATGGCTACACCTTC
TRBJ1-2,16,TRBV9,.,many,CASSTKWDGRDYGYTF,TGTGCCAGCAGCACAAAGTGGGACGGACGGGACTATGGCTACACCTTC
TRBJ2-2,15,TRBV20-1,TRBD1,few,CSAPDRRSNTGELFF,TGCAGTGCCCCGGACAGGCGTTCGAACACCGGGGAGCTGTTTTTT
TRBJ2-1,13,TRBV3-1,.,few,CASSLSDGYEQFF,TGTGCCAGCAGCCTATCGGACGGCTATGAGCAGTTCTTC
TRBJ2-5,14,TRBV10-3,.,.,CAISETSAQETQYF,TGTGCCATCAGTGAGACGAGCGCTCAAGAGACCCAGTACTTC
TRBJ2-5,15,TRBV11-3,TRBD1,.,CASSSPDREREAQYF,TGTGCCAGCAGCTCTCCGGACAGGGAAAGAGAGGCCCAGTACTTC
TRBJ2-7,11,TRBV29-1,.,.,CSVPDGSEQYF,TGCAGCGTCCCGGACGGGAGCGAGCAGTACTTC
TRBJ2-5,12,TRBV20-1,.,once,CSGQDRQATQYF,TGCAGTGGTCAGGACAGACAAGCGACCCAGTACTTC
TRBJ2-5,17,TRBV7-2,TRBD2,.,CASSIDGTSGLKGTQYF,TGTGCCAGCAGCATCGACGGGACTAGCGGTCTCAAAGGGACCCAGTACTTC
TRBJ2-5,11,TRBV2,.,.,CASSDGGTQYF,TGTGCCAGCAGTGATGGTGGGACCCAGTACTTC
TRBJ1-3,14,TRBV9,.,.,CASSRGDFGNTIYF,TGTGCCAGCAGCCGTGGGGACTTTGGAAACACCATATATTTT
TRBJ1-1,15,TRBV4-2,.,.,CASGPGEVSSREAFF,TGTGCCAGCGGACCGGGTGAGGTCTCATCCCGAGAAGCTTTCTTT
TRBJ2-5,14,TRBV4-1,.,.,CASSQVALQETQYF,TGCGCCAGCAGCCAAGTTGCCCTCCAAGAGACCCAGTACTTC
TRBJ1-5,14,TRBV12-3/TRBV12-4,.,.,CASSSDSSNQPQHF,TGTGCCAGCAGTTCGGACAGTAGCAATCAGCCCCAGCATTTT
TRBJ2-7,15,TRBV11-2,TRBD2,.,CASSPASGGSYEQYF,TGTGCCAGCAGTCCCGCTAGCGGGGGCTCCTACGAGCAGTACTTC
TRBJ1-5,14,TRBV29-1,TRBD1,few,CSVEGDREGQPQHF,TGCAGCGTGGAGGGGGACAGGGAAGGTCAGCCCCAGCATTTT
TRBJ2-5,12,TRBV20-1,TRBD1,.,CSAPGTGETQYF,TGCAGTGCTCCCGGGACAGGAGAGACCCAGTACTTC
TRBJ2-7,13,TRBV5-1,.,.,CASTLESGGEQYF,TGCGCCAGCACCCTGGAGAGTGGGGGCGAGCAGTACTTC